This paragraph covers one T cell receptor (beta chain) sequence. This clonotype was observed at least ten times. Its target antigen remains unknown. Qualities for individual bases were not recorded, and no much larger clone is one base off. The data are from a study of human T cells and chemical hapten exposure (dated by TCRdb to about 2021). Regarding the complete study: For sensitization, 2% DPC in acetone was applied to an approximately 2 cm by approximately 2 cm area of upper inner arm skin. Throughout the study period of roughly 24 weeks, patients also received therapeutic DPC doses to the scalp every week. Patch testing on the upper back used Finn chambers containing 0.01% DPC, with scoring done after 6 days according to International Contact Dermatitis Research Group standards. The mostly female patient cohort included alopecia areata with under or over 50% scalp involvement, alopecia totalis and alopecia universalis. Libraries were pooled for sequencing, and per-sample TCR yields varied mainly because of small differences in library volumes within the pool. The study tracked peripheral blood TCR repertoire changes in vivo during primary and secondary sensitization to the hapten diphenylcyclopropenone (DPC) in alopecia patients. Patient blood was sampled pre-sensitization (week 0) and at 2, 6 and about 24 weeks after DPC sensitization. Twenty-nine alopecia patients gave blood for TCR sequencing at one to four time points (pre-sensitization, 2, 6 and 24 weeks).

The library was made by RACE. Sequencer: NextSeq 500. Library preparation attached unique molecular identifiers to individual cDNA molecules for quantitative, reproducible TCR counting. From each blood RNA sample, both TCR alpha and TCR beta chains were sequenced. The study's processing was this. Samples had a median of roughly 100,000 TCRs, with a range from about 23,224 to 750,000. The Decombinator software suite was used to annotate the V, J and CDR3 of the TCR reads. To make PS versus PT1 abundance plots, every sample was subsampled to the same number of TCRs (28,000). TCRs were defined as expanded if absent before sensitization and observed at least eight times at the 2-week time point. TCRdb reprocessed the public reads (quality trimming at Q25 with fastp, clone calling with MiXCR) and kept in-frame beta chains. Each entry merges the rows of one CDR3 protein and shows their most common DNA and genes. TCRdb's processing, not the authors' own work, is the source of the V and J calls. Counted in this sample were around 71,000 distinct CDR3 sequences; 9.8% of them appeared once. The leading ten clones occupy about 3.1% of the sample.

General conclusions and limits of the study: Compared with pre-sensitization or healthy control sets, expanded TCRs formed significantly more large CDR3 similarity clusters, which is consistent with antigen-driven responses. The number of PT1 expanded TCRs positively correlated with patch test score, significant at thresholds 8, 16 and 32 but not 4. After repeated subsampling, the strength of the expansion versus patch-test correlation and the threshold at which it became significant changed. DPC sensitization did not change the number of TCRs with a frequency above 1 in 1000, and there was no evidence of changes in global repertoire structure. Alopecia, a presumed autoimmune disease, was present in all patients, so the immune response of the patients might differ from that of healthy individuals.

The label giving this sample's time point can be read as: patch test 1, 2 weeks after DPC sensitization. What the treatment or condition label conveys for this sample: therapeutic diphenylcyclopropenone sensitization with weekly scalp DPC. Blood at each patch-test visit was drawn before the patch test was applied. Patients were considered eligible if aged 18 to 70, diagnosed with alopecia and deemed suitable for DPC therapy, and patients were excluded if pregnant. Total RNA was isolated from unfractionated whole blood collected in Tempus Blood RNA tubes. Specimen: whole blood, collected in connection with sensitization to the hapten diphenylcyclopropenone (DPC). The receptor was isolated from a woman aged 40 to 49 with alopecia areata. Some clones in this sample may be carry-over from other donors' samples.

The sequenced DNA: TGCGCCAGCAGCCAAGATCTCGGGGTAGCGGGGGGGCCGAGGCATGAGCAGTTCTTC. It encodes CASSQDLGVAGGPRHEQFF. The chain links TRBV4-3 with TRBJ2-1; 11 bases in the middle match TRBD2. The CDR3 contains 19 residues, cysteine and phenylalanine counted. Only the CDR3 part of the read is kept: 57 bases, read in frame from the first base. For CDR1 and CDR2, the germline V gene lists LGHNA and YSLEER. The germline V and J ends show losses of 0 bases and 8 bases respectively, and no gene match explains 15 bases of the junction.